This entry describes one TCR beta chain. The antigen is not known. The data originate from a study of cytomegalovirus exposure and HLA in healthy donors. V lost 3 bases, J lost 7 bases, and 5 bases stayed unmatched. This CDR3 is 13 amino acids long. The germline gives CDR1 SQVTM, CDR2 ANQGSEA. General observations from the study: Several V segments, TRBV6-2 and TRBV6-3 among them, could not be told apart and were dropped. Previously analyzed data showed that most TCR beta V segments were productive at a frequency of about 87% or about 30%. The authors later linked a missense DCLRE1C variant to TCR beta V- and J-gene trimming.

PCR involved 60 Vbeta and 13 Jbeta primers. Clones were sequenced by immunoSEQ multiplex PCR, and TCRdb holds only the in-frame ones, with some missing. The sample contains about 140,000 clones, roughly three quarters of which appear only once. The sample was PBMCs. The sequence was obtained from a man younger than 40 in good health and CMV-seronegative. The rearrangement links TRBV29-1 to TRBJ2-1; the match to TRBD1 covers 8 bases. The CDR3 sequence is CSVEGQAANEQFF. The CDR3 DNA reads TGCAGCGTTGAGGGACAGGCTGCGAATGAGCAGTTCTTC.